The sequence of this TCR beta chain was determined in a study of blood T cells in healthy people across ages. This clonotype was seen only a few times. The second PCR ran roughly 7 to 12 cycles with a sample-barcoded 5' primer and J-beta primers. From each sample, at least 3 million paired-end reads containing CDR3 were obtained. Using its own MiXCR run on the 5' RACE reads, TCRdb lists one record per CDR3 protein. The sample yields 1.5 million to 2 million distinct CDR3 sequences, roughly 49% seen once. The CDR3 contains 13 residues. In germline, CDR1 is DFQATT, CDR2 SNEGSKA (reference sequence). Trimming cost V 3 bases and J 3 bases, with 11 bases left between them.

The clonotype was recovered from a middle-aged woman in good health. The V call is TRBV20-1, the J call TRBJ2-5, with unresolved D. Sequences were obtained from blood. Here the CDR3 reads CSASDWKEETQYF. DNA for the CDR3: TGCAGTGCTAGCGACTGGAAGGAAGAGACCCAGTACTTC.